This T cell receptor (beta chain) emerged from a study of patients and donors after allogeneic stem cell transplantation. This clonotype was counted many times. One entry per CDR3 protein results from TCRdb running MiXCR on the RT-PCR reads. The repertoire has around 240,000 distinct CDR3 sequences, roughly an eighth of them found once; the top ten carry 11%. From germline, CDR1 is LGHNA and CDR2 YNFKEQ. The CDR3 runs 15 residues. V lost 0 bases and J 4 bases, leaving 12 bases between the germline ends. Sequencing was done on a sample of blood, either unsorted or a sorted T cell fraction (not recorded which). This chain links TRBV4-2 with TRBJ1-2; D remains unclear. This TCR derives from a human donor who was either an allogeneic HSCT recipient or a stem cell or donor lymphocyte infusion donor (not recorded which). It is not recorded whose cells these are; they may come from a transplant donor. CDR3: CASSQDGQAGYGYTF. DNA for the CDR3: TGTGCCAGCAGCCAAGATGGTCAGGCGGGCTATGGCTACACCTTC.